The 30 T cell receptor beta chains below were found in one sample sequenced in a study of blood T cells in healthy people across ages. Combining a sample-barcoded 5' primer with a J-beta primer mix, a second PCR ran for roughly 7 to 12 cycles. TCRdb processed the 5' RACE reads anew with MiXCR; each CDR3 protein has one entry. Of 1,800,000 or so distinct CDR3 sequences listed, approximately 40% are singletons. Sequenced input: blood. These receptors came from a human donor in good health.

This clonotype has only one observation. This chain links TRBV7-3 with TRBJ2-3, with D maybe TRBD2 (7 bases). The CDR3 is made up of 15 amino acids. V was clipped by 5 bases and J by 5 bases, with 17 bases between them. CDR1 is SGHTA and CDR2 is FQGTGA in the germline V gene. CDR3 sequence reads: CASSPLGGVIDTQYF. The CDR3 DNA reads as TGTGCCAGCAGCCCTCTAGGGGGGGTAATAGATACGCAGTATTTT.

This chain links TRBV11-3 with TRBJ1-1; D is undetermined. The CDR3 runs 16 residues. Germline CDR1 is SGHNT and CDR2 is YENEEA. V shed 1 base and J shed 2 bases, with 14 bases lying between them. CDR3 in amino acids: CASSLGANLLNTEAFF. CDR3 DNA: TGTGCCAGCAGCTTAGGGGCAAATCTACTTAACACTGAAGCTTTCTTT.

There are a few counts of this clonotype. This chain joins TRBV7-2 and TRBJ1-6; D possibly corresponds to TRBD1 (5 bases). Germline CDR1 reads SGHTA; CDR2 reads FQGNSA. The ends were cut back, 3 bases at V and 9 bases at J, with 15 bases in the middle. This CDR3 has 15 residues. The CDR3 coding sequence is TGTGCCAGCAGCTTGAACGGTTTAAGGGGTTCACCCCTCCACTTT. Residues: CASSLNGLRGSPLHF.

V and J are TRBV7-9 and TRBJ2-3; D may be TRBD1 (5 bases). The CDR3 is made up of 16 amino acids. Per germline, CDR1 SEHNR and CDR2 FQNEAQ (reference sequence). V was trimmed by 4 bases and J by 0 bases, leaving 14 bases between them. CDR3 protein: CASSSMSGFSTDTQYF. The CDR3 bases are TGTGCCAGCAGCTCCATGTCAGGGTTTAGCACAGATACGCAGTATTTT.

The CDR3 DNA reads as TGTGCCAGCAGTGAGGGACAGGGTCAGACCAATGAGCAGTTCTTC. This gives the protein CASSEGQGQTNEQFF. This chain connects TRBV6-5 to TRBJ2-1; 9 bases are shared with TRBD1. Germline CDR1 MNHEY, CDR2 SVGAGI. J was trimmed by 6 bases and V by 5 bases; bases with no gene match: 8. The CDR3 length is 15 residues.

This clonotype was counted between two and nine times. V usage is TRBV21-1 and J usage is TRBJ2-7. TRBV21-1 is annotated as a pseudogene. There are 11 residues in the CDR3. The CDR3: CASSNCSEQYF. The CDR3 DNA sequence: TGTGCCAGCAGTAATTGCTCCGAGCAGTACTTC.

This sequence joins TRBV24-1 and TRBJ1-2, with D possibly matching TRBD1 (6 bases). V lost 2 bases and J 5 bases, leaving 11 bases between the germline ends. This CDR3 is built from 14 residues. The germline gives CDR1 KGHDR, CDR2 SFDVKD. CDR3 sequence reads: CATSDSQGWYGYTF. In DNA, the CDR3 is TGTGCCACCAGTGATTCCCAGGGGTGGTATGGCTACACCTTC.

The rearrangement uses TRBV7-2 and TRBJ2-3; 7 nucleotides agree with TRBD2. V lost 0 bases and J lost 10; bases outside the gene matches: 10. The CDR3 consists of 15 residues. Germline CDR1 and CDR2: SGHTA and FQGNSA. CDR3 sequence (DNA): TGTGCCAGCAGCTTAGCGCCTCCCGGGGAGGGGTCGCAGTATTTT. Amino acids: CASSLAPPGEGSQYF.

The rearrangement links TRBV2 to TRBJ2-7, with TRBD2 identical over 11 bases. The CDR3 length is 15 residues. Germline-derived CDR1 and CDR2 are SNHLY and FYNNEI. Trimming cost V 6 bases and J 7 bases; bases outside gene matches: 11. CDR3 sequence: CASSEGLAAYNEQYF. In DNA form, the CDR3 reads TGTGCCAGCAGCGAGGGACTAGCGGCTTACAATGAGCAGTACTTC.

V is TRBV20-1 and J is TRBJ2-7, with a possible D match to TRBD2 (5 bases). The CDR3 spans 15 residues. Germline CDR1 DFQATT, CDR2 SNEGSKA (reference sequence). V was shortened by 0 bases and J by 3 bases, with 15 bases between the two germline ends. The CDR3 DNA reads TGCAGTGCTAGAGATAGGAGGCCCCAAATCTACGAGCAGTACTTC. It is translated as CSARDRRPQIYEQYF.

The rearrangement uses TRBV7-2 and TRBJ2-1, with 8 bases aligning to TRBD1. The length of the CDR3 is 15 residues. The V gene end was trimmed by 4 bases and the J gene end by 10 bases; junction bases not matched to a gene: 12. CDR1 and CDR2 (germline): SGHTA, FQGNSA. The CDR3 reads CASSSGTGTMKEQFF. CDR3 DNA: TGTGCCAGCAGCTCCGGGACAGGTACAATGAAGGAGCAGTTCTTC. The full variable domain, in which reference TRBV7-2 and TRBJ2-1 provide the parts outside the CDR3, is GAGVSQSPSNKVTEKGKDVELRCDPISGHTALYWYRQSLGQGLEFLIYFQGNSAPDKSGLPSDRFSAERTGGSVSTLTIQRTQQEDSAVYLCASSSGTGTMKEQFFGPGTRLTVL.

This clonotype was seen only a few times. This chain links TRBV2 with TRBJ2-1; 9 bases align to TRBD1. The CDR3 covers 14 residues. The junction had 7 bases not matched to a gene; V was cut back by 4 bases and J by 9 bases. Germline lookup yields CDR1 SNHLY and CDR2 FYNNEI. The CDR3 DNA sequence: TGTGCCAGCAGTGGGACAGGGGAGGAGGGTGAGCAGTTCTTC. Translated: CASSGTGEEGEQFF. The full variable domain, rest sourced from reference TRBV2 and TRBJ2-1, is EPEVTQTPSHQVTQMGQEVILRCVPISNHLYFYWYRQILGQKVEFLVSFYNNEISEKSEIFDDQFSVERPDGSNFTLKIRSTKLEDSAMYFCASSGTGEEGEQFFGPGTRLTVL.

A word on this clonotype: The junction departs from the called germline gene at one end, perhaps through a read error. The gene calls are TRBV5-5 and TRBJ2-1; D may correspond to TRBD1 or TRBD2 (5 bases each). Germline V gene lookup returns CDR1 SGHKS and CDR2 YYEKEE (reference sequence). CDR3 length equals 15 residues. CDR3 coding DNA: TGCGCCAGCAGCTTGGGGGAAGTGACGCCTGGTGAGCAGTTCTTC. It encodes CASSLGEVTPGEQFF.

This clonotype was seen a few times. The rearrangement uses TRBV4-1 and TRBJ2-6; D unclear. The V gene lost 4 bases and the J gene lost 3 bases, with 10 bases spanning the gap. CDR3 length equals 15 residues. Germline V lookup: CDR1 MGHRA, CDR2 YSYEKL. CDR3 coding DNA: TGCGCCAGCAGCCCCCTAGAATATGGGGCCAACGTCCTGACTTTC. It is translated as CASSPLEYGANVLTF.

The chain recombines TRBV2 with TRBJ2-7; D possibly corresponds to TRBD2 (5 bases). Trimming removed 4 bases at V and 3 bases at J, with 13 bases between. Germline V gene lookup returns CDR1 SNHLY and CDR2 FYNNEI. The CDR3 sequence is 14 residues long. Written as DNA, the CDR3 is TGTGCCAGCAGTGGCCGGGAAGGACTCTACGAGCAGTACTTC. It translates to CASSGREGLYEQYF.

DNA of the CDR3: TGTGCCAGCAGCCAAGATGGGACAGGGGTCGACTCTTACAATGAGCAGTTCTTC. Encoded protein: CASSQDGTGVDSYNEQFF. The gene calls are TRBV4-2 and TRBJ2-1; 10 bases match TRBD1. Germline V gives CDR1 LGHNA, CDR2 YNFKEQ. The CDR3 spans 18 residues. After removal of 0 bases from V and 4 bases from J, the junction contained 9 bases not matched to a gene.

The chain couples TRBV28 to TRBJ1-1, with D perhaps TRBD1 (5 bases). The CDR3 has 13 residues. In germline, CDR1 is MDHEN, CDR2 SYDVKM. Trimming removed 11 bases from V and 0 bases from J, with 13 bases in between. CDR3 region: CACSRDLNTEAFF. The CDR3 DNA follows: TGTGCCTGCTCCAGGGACCTGAACACTGAAGCTTTCTTT.

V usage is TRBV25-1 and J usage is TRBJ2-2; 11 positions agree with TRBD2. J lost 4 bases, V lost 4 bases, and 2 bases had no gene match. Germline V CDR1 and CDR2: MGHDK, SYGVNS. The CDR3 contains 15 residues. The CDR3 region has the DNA TGTGCCAGCAGTGTAGCGGGGGGGGGCACCGGGGAGCTGTTTTTT. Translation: CASSVAGGGTGELFF.

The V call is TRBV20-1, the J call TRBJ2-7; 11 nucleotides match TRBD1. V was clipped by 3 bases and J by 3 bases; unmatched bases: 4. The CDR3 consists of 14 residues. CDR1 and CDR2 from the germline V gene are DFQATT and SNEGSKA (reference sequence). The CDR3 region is CSARGTGGVYEQYF. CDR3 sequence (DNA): TGCAGTGCTAGGGGGACAGGGGGGGTCTACGAGCAGTACTTC.

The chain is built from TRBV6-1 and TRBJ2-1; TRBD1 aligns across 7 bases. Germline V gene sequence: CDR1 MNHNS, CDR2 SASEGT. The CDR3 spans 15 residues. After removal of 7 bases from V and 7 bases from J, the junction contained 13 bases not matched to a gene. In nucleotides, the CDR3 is TGTGCCAGCACCGAAGGGCAGGGGGAAGGTAATGAGCAGTTCTTC. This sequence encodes CASTEGQGEGNEQFF.

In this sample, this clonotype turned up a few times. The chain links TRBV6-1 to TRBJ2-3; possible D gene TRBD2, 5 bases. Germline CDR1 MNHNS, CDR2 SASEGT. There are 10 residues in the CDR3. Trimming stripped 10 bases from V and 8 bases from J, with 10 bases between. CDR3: CANGRGTQYF. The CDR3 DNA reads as TGTGCCAACGGTCGGGGTACGCAGTATTTT.

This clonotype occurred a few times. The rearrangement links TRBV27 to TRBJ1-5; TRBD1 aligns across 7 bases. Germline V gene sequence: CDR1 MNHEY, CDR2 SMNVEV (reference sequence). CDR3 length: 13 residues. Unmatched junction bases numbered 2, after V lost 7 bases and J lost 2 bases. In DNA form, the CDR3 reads TGTGCCAGCACAGGGGGAGGCAATCAGCCCCAGCATTTT. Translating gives CASTGGGNQPQHF.

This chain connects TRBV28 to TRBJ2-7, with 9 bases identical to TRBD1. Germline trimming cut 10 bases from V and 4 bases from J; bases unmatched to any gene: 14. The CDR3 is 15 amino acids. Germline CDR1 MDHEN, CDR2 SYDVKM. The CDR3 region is CATNIPGQGRYEQYF. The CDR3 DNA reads TGTGCCACCAATATCCCGGGACAGGGCAGGTACGAGCAGTACTTC.

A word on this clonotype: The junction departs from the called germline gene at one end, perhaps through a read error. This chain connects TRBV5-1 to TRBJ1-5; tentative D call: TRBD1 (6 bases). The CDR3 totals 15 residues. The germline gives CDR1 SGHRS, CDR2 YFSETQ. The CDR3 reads CAGSLIGGGDQPQHF. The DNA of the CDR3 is TGCGCCGGCAGCTTAATCGGGGGCGGCGATCAGCCCCAGCATTTT.

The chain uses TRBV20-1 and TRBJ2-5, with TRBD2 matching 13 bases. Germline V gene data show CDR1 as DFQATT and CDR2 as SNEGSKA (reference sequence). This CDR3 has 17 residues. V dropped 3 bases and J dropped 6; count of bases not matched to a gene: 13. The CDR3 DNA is TGCAGTGCTAGTCGGACTAGCGGGGGCGCCATGTCGAAGACCCAGTACTTC. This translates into CSASRTSGGAMSKTQYF.

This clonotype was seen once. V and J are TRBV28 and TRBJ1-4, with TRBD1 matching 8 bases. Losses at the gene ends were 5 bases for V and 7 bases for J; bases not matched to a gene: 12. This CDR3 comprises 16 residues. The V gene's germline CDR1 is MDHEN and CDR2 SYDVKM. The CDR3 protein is CASSLIRGQGGEKLFF. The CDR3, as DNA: TGTGCCAGCAGTCTCATCCGTGGACAGGGTGGTGAAAAACTGTTTTTT.

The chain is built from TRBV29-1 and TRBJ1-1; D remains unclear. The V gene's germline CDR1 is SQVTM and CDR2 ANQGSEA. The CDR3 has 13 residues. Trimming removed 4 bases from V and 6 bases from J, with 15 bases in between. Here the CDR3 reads CSVAPLRDSEAFF. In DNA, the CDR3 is TGCAGCGTTGCGCCGCTTCGCGACTCTGAAGCTTTCTTT.

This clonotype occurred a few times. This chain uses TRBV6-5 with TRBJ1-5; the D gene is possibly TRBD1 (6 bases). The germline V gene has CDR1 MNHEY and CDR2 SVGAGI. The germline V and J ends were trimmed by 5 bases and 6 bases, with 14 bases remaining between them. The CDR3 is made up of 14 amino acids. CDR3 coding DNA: TGTGCCAGCAGTCGGACAGCCGGGGGTCAGCCCCAGCATTTT. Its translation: CASSRTAGGQPQHF.

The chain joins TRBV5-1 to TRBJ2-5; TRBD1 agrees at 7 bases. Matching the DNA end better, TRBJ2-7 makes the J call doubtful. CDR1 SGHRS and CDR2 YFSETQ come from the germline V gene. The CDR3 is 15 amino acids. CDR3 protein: CASSDGRGTAHEQYF. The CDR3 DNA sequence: TGCGCCAGCAGCGACGGAAGGGGGACAGCCCACGAGCAGTACTTC.

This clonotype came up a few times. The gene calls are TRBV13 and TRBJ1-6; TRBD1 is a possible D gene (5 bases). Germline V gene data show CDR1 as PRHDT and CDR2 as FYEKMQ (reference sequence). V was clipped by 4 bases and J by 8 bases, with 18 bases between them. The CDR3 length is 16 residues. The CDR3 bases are TGTGCCAGCAGCTCAAGAGTTGGGGGAGTGTATTCACCCCTCCACTTT. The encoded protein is CASSSRVGGVYSPLHF.